This T cell receptor beta chain was identified during a study of blood T cell repertoires in COVID-19. Study overall: Samples of COVID-19 (acute and convalescent) were obtained from the United States, Italy and Spain. Nucleic acid was either cDNA or gDNA, and it came from T cells, B-cell-depleted T cells, or PBMCs.

This CDR3 spans 14 amino acids. The V end lost 5 bases, the J end lost 3 bases, and 13 bases lay between the germline ends. Per the germline V gene, CDR1 is KGHSH and CDR2 is LQKENI. As handled by the study authors: Estimated nucleated cell counts came from reference gene primer amplification. Profiling relied on immunoSEQ multiplex PCR, and the TCRdb table lists in-frame clones only, not all of them. V and J calls and clone size are those listed in that table; D and trimming were worked out from the DNA. The table shows 160,000 or so clones, with about 83% occurring only once. Specimen: peripheral blood. This chain uses TRBV18 with TRBJ1-1; a weak D match, TRBD1 (6 bases). This sequence was found in a woman at least 80 years old with acute or convalescent COVID-19. This CDR3 is CASSTTGSDTEAFF. The CDR3 DNA reads TGTGCCAGCTCAACAACAGGGTCAGACACTGAAGCTTTCTTT.